This T cell receptor (beta chain) emerged from a study of cytomegalovirus exposure and HLA in healthy donors. Primers included in the PCR were 60 Vbeta and 13 Jbeta primers. TCRdb's table, derived via immunoSEQ multiplex PCR, lists solely in-frame clones and lacks some. The table records about 120,000 clones, 70% to 85% of them present only once. V was clipped by 2 bases and J by 4 bases, with 5 bases between them. The CDR3 is made up of 11 amino acids. Per the germline V gene, CDR1 is DFQATT and CDR2 is SNEGSKA (reference sequence). The rearrangement uses TRBV20-1 and TRBJ1-1, with D hard to call. What was sequenced was PBMCs. The receptor was derived from a woman aged 18-29 years in good health and CMV-seronegative. CDR3: CSARKSTEAFF. DNA for the CDR3: TGCAGTGCTAGAAAGAGCACTGAAGCTTTCTTT.